This T cell receptor (beta chain) was retrieved from a study of OX40 agonist ivuxolimab in advanced cancers. Data came from immunoSEQ multiplex PCR; TCRdb stores just in-frame clones and leaves some out. The sample yields 70,000 or so clones, 80% to 95% seen once. Broader study findings: Patients with a partial response at 0.1-3.0 mg/kg had among the lowest clonal expansion.

This CDR3 comprises 16 residues. Trimming pared 0 bases from V and 1 base from J, leaving 10 bases between. Germline V lookup: CDR1 SGDLS, CDR2 YYNGEE. On this clone: Its antigen remains unknown.

The chain is built from TRBV9 and TRBJ2-2; possibly TRBD1 for D (5 bases). The source is an adult with an advanced solid tumor such as melanoma, head and neck, liver or kidney cancer. The specimen comprised CD4+ or CD8+ T cells sorted from blood, sampled in a trial of the OX40 agonist ivuxolimab. The CDR3 loop reads CASSVAVTVNTGELFF. In nucleotides, the CDR3 is TGTGCCAGCAGCGTAGCTGTGACAGTGAACACCGGGGAGCTGTTTTTT.